These 21 T cell receptor beta chains share one sample of origin, sequenced in a study of blood T cell repertoires in COVID-19. The assay was immunoSEQ multiplex PCR, and TCRdb's table has in-frame clones only and misses some. The table records some 360,000 clones, 89% of them present only once. The sample taken for sequencing was peripheral blood. The origin of the receptors is a woman in her sixties with COVID-19, enrolled during active disease.

The chain recombines TRBV28 with TRBJ1-2; 7 bases map to TRBD1. The CDR3 is made up of 13 amino acids. Germline CDR1 MDHEN, CDR2 SYDVKM. V shed 6 bases and J 4 bases; nucleotides not matched to a gene: 5. This chain's CDR3 is CASRNRGPYGYTF. The CDR3 bases are TGTGCCAGCAGAAACAGGGGCCCCTATGGCTACACCTTC.

The chain carries TRBV11-2 and TRBJ2-7; TRBD1 aligns across 12 bases. V dropped 4 bases and J dropped 4; count of bases not matched to a gene: 11. Germline V gene lookup returns CDR1 SGHAT and CDR2 FQNNGV. The CDR3 spans 17 residues. In DNA form, the CDR3 reads TGTGCCAGCAGCTCACCGGGACAGGGGGCGCGGATATACGAGCAGTACTTC. Protein: CASSSPGQGARIYEQYF.

CDR3 nucleotide sequence: TGCGCCAGCAGCCCGCGATCCTCCTACGAGCAGTACTTC. It encodes CASSPRSSYEQYF. The V call is TRBV5-1, the J call TRBJ2-7, with D uncertain. The germline V gene encodes CDR1 SGHRS and CDR2 YFSETQ. The ends were cut back, 4 bases at V and 0 bases at J, with 8 bases in the middle. The CDR3 has 13 amino acids.

The rearrangement uses TRBV28 and TRBJ1-1, with TRBD1 identical over 10 bases. J gave up 5 bases and V 2 bases, and 29 bases lay outside the gene matches. The CDR3 totals 23 residues. Germline CDR1 and CDR2: MDHEN and SYDVKM. The CDR3 sequence is CASSLGSFDVLDRGYWGATEAFF. The CDR3 bases are TGTGCCAGCAGTTTAGGCAGTTTTGATGTTTTGGACAGGGGGTACTGGGGGGCTACTGAAGCTTTCTTT.

The chain combines TRBV10-1 with TRBJ2-7, with D maybe TRBD2 (5 bases). Germline V gene data show CDR1 as WNHNN and CDR2 as SYGVQD (reference sequence). V was cut by 4 bases and J by 3 bases, with 10 bases left in between. The CDR3 is made up of 13 amino acids. The CDR3 coding sequence is TGCGCCAGCAGTGGATGGACTGACTACGAGCAGTACTTC. Protein sequence: CASSGWTDYEQYF.

The gene calls are TRBV6-5 and TRBJ2-7, with TRBD2 identical over 11 bases. Trimming removed 8 bases from V and 6 bases from J; junction bases left unmatched: 12. Germline CDR1 MNHEY, CDR2 SVGAGI. The CDR3 length is 15 residues. As DNA, the CDR3 is TGTGCCAGCCGGGGTAGCGGGGGGGCCATTGGCGAGCAGTACTTC. This encodes CASRGSGGAIGEQYF.

The V call is TRBV24-1, the J call TRBJ1-1; a possible D gene is TRBD1 (6 bases). The CDR3 runs 16 residues. V shed 3 bases and J shed 3 bases, with 16 bases lying between them. Germline V gene sequence: CDR1 KGHDR, CDR2 SFDVKD. This CDR3 reads CATSDDRTEGDTEAFF. CDR3 sequence (DNA): TGTGCCACCAGTGATGATCGGACAGAGGGTGACACTGAAGCTTTCTTT.

The chain joins TRBV6-8 to TRBJ1-1; unclear D gene. Germline CDR1 and CDR2: MNHGY and SAAAGT. The ends were cut back, 1 base at V and 1 base at J, with 7 bases in the middle. This CDR3 region has 14 residues. DNA for the CDR3: TGTGCCAGCAGTTACTTCCGGGGGAACACTGAAGCTTTCTTT. Amino acid sequence: CASSYFRGNTEAFF.

The chain links TRBV5-1 to TRBJ1-1; D ambiguous. Germline lookup yields CDR1 SGHRS and CDR2 YFSETQ. CDR3 length: 13 amino acids. V was pared by 0 bases and J by 2 bases, with 5 bases between. CDR3 protein: CASSLVPNTEAFF. CDR3 bases: TGCGCCAGCAGCTTGGTCCCAAACACTGAAGCTTTCTTT.

The chain carries TRBV30 and TRBJ2-3; D perhaps matches TRBD2 (6 bases). Trimming shortened V by 4 bases and J by 4 bases, and 12 bases separated the two germline ends. Germline values: CDR1 GTSNPN, CDR2 SVGIG (reference sequence). The CDR3 extends over 13 amino acids. CDR3 bases: TGTGCCTGGAAAACTAGCACTGCAGATACGCAGTATTTT. Amino acids: CAWKTSTADTQYF.

V and J are TRBV29-1 and TRBJ1-1, with D possibly matching TRBD1 (6 bases). Germline V gene data show CDR1 as SQVTM and CDR2 as ANQGSEA. Trimming stripped 5 bases from V and 5 bases from J, with 15 bases between. The CDR3 sequence is 13 residues long. In DNA, the CDR3 is TGCAGCGTTCCAGGGGCTTCCGAGACTGAAGCTTTCTTT. This codes for CSVPGASETEAFF.

The rearrangement joins TRBV30 to TRBJ2-3, with D perhaps TRBD2 (7 bases). Germline CDR1 reads GTSNPN; CDR2 reads SVGIG (reference sequence). The CDR3 spans 14 residues. The germline V and J ends were trimmed by 0 bases and 4 bases, with 11 bases remaining between them. The CDR3: CAWSVLGGADTQYF. The CDR3 nucleotides read TGTGCCTGGAGTGTGCTAGGGGGGGCAGATACGCAGTATTTT.

CDR3 region: CASQALGQAHNYGYTF. For the CDR3, the DNA is TGTGCCAGCCAAGCACTGGGGCAGGCCCATAACTATGGCTACACCTTC. V is TRBV3-1 (or the pseudogene TRBV3-2) and J is TRBJ1-2, with D tentatively TRBD1 (5 bases). This CDR3 comprises 16 residues. Trimming cost V 8 bases and J 1 base, with 20 bases left between them. Per the germline V gene, CDR1 is LGHDT and CDR2 is YNNKEL (reference sequence).

The rearrangement uses TRBV7-3 and TRBJ2-7; unclear D gene. The CDR3 covers 13 residues. Looked up from germline, CDR1 is SGHTA and CDR2 is FQGTGA. V was shortened by 5 bases and J by 6 bases, with 14 bases between the two germline ends. The CDR3, as DNA: TGTGCCAGCAGCCCCCGGGTGGCAACCGAGCAGTACTTC. Amino acid sequence: CASSPRVATEQYF.

This rearrangement joins TRBV18 to TRBJ2-7; D not resolved. The CDR3 runs 10 residues. V lost 8 bases and J lost 5, with 7 bases in between. Germline V lookup: CDR1 KGHSH, CDR2 LQKENI. The CDR3 coding sequence is TGTGCCAGCGGCCCCAACGAGCAGTACTTC. It codes for CASGPNEQYF.

The rearrangement uses TRBV7-9 and TRBJ2-7, with D unclear. V was shortened by 1 base and J by 5 bases, with 12 bases between the two germline ends. There are 14 residues in the CDR3. Germline assignment: CDR1 SEHNR and CDR2 FQNEAQ (reference sequence). The CDR3 nucleotides read TGTGCCAGCAGCTTAGATCACGGAGCTCACGAGCAGTACTTC. Encoded protein: CASSLDHGAHEQYF.

The chain links TRBV11-2 to TRBJ2-1, with 9 nucleotides matching TRBD2. The CDR3 extends over 15 amino acids. V trimming: 2 bases; J trimming: 6 bases; junction bases outside the gene matches: 5. The germline CDR1 and CDR2 sequences are SGHAT and FQNNGV. DNA of the CDR3: TGTGCCAGCAGCTTATCAGCGGGAGGCTCCAATGAGCAGTTCTTC. Residues: CASSLSAGGSNEQFF.

This clone was seen more than once but under ten times. The rearrangement links TRBV7-9 to TRBJ1-1, with 7 bases lining up with TRBD1. Germline V gives CDR1 SEHNR, CDR2 FQNEAQ (reference sequence). V dropped 4 bases and J dropped 6; count of bases not matched to a gene: 2. CDR3 length: 12 amino acids. CDR3 sequence (DNA): TGTGCCAGCAGCTCCGGGACAGCTGAAGCTTTCTTT. Translating it yields CASSSGTAEAFF.

This clone has just a few counts. The rearrangement links TRBV19 to TRBJ1-2; TRBD1 is a possible D gene (5 bases). This CDR3 is 12 amino acids long. Germline CDR1 LNHDA, CDR2 SQIVND (reference sequence). V gave up 7 bases and J gave up 9 bases, with 15 bases separating them. The chain's CDR3 is CASMSKGASYTF. CDR3 nucleotides: TGTGCCAGTATGTCAAAAGGGGCAAGCTACACCTTC.

The chain couples TRBV5-6 to TRBJ1-1; D uncertain. V shed 3 bases and J shed 7 bases, with 10 bases lying between them. The CDR3 length is 12 residues. CDR1 is SGHDT and CDR2 is YYEEEE in the germline V gene. CDR3 nucleotide sequence: TGTGCCAGCAGCTCTCACAGAAATGAAGCTTTCTTT. It specifies CASSSHRNEAFF. Drawing the rest from reference TRBV5-6 and TRBJ1-1, the complete variable domain is DAGVTQSPTHLIKTRGQQVTLRCSPKSGHDTVSWYQQALGQGPQFIFQYYEEEERQRGNFPDRFSGHQFPNYSSELNVNALLLGDSALYLCASSSHRNEAFFGQGTRLTVV.

V is TRBV14 and J is TRBJ2-7; D is undetermined. CDR3 length equals 14 residues. Trimming took 0 bases from V and 7 from J, leaving 13 bases between them. Germline V CDR1 and CDR2: SGHDN, FVKESK. CDR3 amino acids: CASSQDRLVREQYF. For the CDR3, the DNA is TGTGCCAGCAGCCAAGATCGATTGGTGAGAGAGCAGTACTTC.